Listed here are 20 T cell receptor beta chains from one sample, sequenced in a study of control samples from healthy donors and cancer patients. Profiling relied on immunoSEQ multiplex PCR, and the TCRdb table lists in-frame clones only, not all of them. The table records approximately 82,000 clones, 80% to 90% of them present only once. Specimen: blood. The receptors were gathered from a man aged 45-60 years in good health.

The chain combines TRBV5-8 with TRBJ1-4; D gene uncertain. Trimming removed 0 bases at V and 0 bases at J, with 9 bases between. The CDR3 consists of 16 residues. The germline gives CDR1 SGHTS, CDR2 YDEGEE. This CDR3 reads CASSLGADATNEKLFF. CDR3 sequence (DNA): TGTGCCAGCAGCTTGGGGGCAGATGCAACTAATGAAAAACTGTTTTTT.

This clone was seen many times. The chain links TRBV7-9 to TRBJ2-1; TRBD2 aligns across 7 bases. Trimming at V came to 2 bases and at J to 9 bases, leaving 16 bases not matched to a gene. The CDR3 runs to 17 residues. From germline, CDR1 is SEHNR and CDR2 FQNEAQ (reference sequence). CDR3 protein: CASSLLGSGRIPSEQFF. In nucleotides, the CDR3 is TGTGCCAGCAGCTTATTGGGGTCCGGGAGGATTCCCAGTGAGCAGTTCTTC.

J is TRBJ2-3 and V is TRBV6-2 or TRBV6-3, with D perhaps TRBD1 (5 bases). The CDR3 spans 16 residues. Trimming removed 0 bases at V and 0 bases at J, with 10 bases between. The germline gives CDR1 MNHEY, CDR2 SVGEGT. The CDR3 is CASSYSPKGSTDTQYF. The CDR3 DNA follows: TGTGCCAGCAGTTACTCGCCGAAGGGGAGCACAGATACGCAGTATTTT.

This chain uses TRBV4-1 with TRBJ2-1; D is possibly TRBD2 (5 bases). V shed 5 bases and J shed 6 bases, with 20 bases lying between them. In germline, CDR1 is MGHRA, CDR2 YSYEKL. The CDR3 has 16 residues. Written as DNA, the CDR3 is TGCGCCAGCAGCTCAGAGGGCCCTCGATTGGGCAATGAGCAGTTCTTC. This sequence encodes CASSSEGPRLGNEQFF.

The genes are TRBV11-2 and TRBJ1-2; no clear D. Trimming took 5 bases from V and 5 from J, leaving 18 bases between them. The V gene's germline CDR1 is SGHAT and CDR2 FQNNGV. The CDR3 length is 15 residues. The DNA for the CDR3 is TGTGCCAGCAGCCTAAGGACGGCGCTTATGTATGGCTACACCTTC. Translated, it gives CASSLRTALMYGYTF.

The rearrangement joins TRBV6-1 to TRBJ1-5, with 8 bases that match TRBD1. This CDR3 contains 16 residues. Trimming cost V 1 base and J 3 bases; bases outside gene matches: 5. The germline V gene has CDR1 MNHNS and CDR2 SASEGT. The CDR3 sequence: CASSEVTGGYNQPQHF. CDR3 coding DNA: TGTGCCAGCAGTGAAGTAACAGGGGGGTACAATCAGCCCCAGCATTTT.

The chain combines TRBV19 with TRBJ2-1, with TRBD2 matching 16 bases. This CDR3 spans 16 amino acids. CDR1 and CDR2 (germline): LNHDA, SQIVND (reference sequence). V was clipped by 5 bases and J by 9 bases; unmatched bases: 7. CDR3: CASSGTSGRAMGEQFF. CDR3 bases: TGTGCCAGTAGTGGGACTAGCGGGAGGGCCATGGGTGAGCAGTTCTTC.

The chain employs TRBV5-1 and TRBJ1-5; possibly TRBD1 for D (6 bases). V was trimmed by 0 bases and J by 1 base, leaving 14 bases between them. The CDR3 has 17 amino acids. Germline V gives CDR1 SGHRS, CDR2 YFSETQ. CDR3 loop: CASSLGAGGPSNQPQHF. The CDR3 region has the DNA TGCGCCAGCAGCTTGGGGGCCGGGGGCCCGAGCAATCAGCCCCAGCATTTT.

This sequence joins TRBV10-3 and TRBJ2-1, with 7 bases fitting TRBD2. Germline V gene lookup returns CDR1 ENHRY and CDR2 SYGVKD. V was pared by 6 bases and J by 5 bases, with 1 base of the junction left unmatched. The CDR3 extends over 12 amino acids. The CDR3 nucleotides are TGTGCCATCAGGGGAGGGGACAATGAGCAGTTCTTC. Amino acid sequence: CAIRGGDNEQFF.

This chain's CDR3 is CAGGLAAYNEQFF. The CDR3 region has the DNA TGTGCCGGGGGCCTAGCGGCCTACAATGAGCAGTTCTTC. The rearrangement uses TRBV30 and TRBJ2-1, with D possibly matching TRBD2 (7 bases). The V and J ends lost 8 bases and 2 bases respectively, with 13 bases between them. The CDR3 is 13 amino acids. Germline V gene lookup returns CDR1 GTSNPN and CDR2 SVGIG (reference sequence).

The chain carries TRBV4-2 and TRBJ1-1; a weak D match, TRBD1 (5 bases). In germline, CDR1 is LGHNA, CDR2 YNFKEQ. The V and J ends lost 1 base and 5 bases respectively, with 8 bases between them. CDR3 length equals 13 residues. The CDR3 DNA sequence: TGTGCCAGCAGCCAAGCGGGGGTAACTGAAGCTTTCTTT. Protein product: CASSQAGVTEAFF.

The CDR3 DNA follows: TGTGCCACCAGTGATTTATCCGCTAACTATGGCTACACCTTC. Translation: CATSDLSANYGYTF. The chain has TRBV24-1 and TRBJ1-2; D unresolved. Germline loops: CDR1 KGHDR, CDR2 SFDVKD. The CDR3 has 14 residues. The V end lost 1 base, the J end lost 0 bases, and 5 bases lay between the germline ends.

V gene TRBV6-5 combines with J gene TRBJ1-5; unclear D gene. The CDR3 is made up of 15 amino acids. Germline loops: CDR1 MNHEY, CDR2 SVGAGI. The ends were cut back, 4 bases at V and 0 bases at J, with 10 bases in the middle. CDR3 in DNA: TGTGCCAGCAGTTCCAGGTCATATAGCAATCAGCCCCAGCATTTT. It codes for CASSSRSYSNQPQHF.

This sequence joins TRBV6-5 and TRBJ2-2; D gene unclear. The V end lost 4 bases, the J end lost 4 bases, and 4 bases lay between the germline ends. Looked up from germline, CDR1 is MNHEY and CDR2 is SVGAGI. This CDR3 contains 12 residues. CDR3 bases: TGTGCCAGCAGTTCCTTCACCGGGGAGCTGTTTTTT. This encodes CASSSFTGELFF.

J is TRBJ2-7 and V is TRBV10-3; the match to TRBD1 covers 8 bases. Per germline, CDR1 ENHRY and CDR2 SYGVKD. The CDR3 length is 13 residues. V lost 9 bases, J lost 7 bases, and 11 bases stayed unmatched. The CDR3 DNA reads TGTGCCATTCGGGACAGGCCTGAGGATGAGCAGTACTTC. This codes for CAIRDRPEDEQYF.

About this clone: At one boundary the junction diverges from the germline segment, which might be a read error. The chain uses TRBV5-4 and TRBJ1-3; a possible D gene is TRBD1 (5 bases). CDR3 length: 11 residues. Germline V gives CDR1 SGHNT, CDR2 YYREEE (reference sequence). The DNA for the CDR3 is TGTGCCAGCAGTTACGGGGACGTTGCCACTTTT. Protein sequence: CASSYGDVATF.

The CDR3 DNA follows: TGTGCCAGCATCCCGATGGAGGCGCGGAACACTGAAGCTTTCTTT. It translates to CASIPMEARNTEAFF. J is TRBJ1-1 and V is TRBV7-2; D is uncertain. Trimming stripped 7 bases from V and 1 base from J, with 16 bases between. The CDR3 runs 15 residues. Germline CDR1 is SGHTA and CDR2 is FQGNSA. The full variable domain, in which reference TRBV7-2 and TRBJ1-1 provide the parts outside the CDR3, is GAGVSQSPSNKVTEKGKDVELRCDPISGHTALYWYRQSLGQGLEFLIYFQGNSAPDKSGLPSDRFSAERTGGSVSTLTIQRTQQEDSAVYLCASIPMEARNTEAFFGQGTRLTVV.

V is TRBV23-1 and J is TRBJ2-5; the D gene could be TRBD1 or TRBD2 (5 bases each). TRBV23-1 is sorted into the ORF group, with uncertain function. The CDR3 consists of 15 residues. V was clipped by 0 bases and J by 1 base, with 9 bases between them. Written as DNA, the CDR3 is TGCGCCAGCAGTCAATCGCGAGGGGCCCAAGAGACCCAGTACTTC. Translated: CASSQSRGAQETQYF.

V is TRBV3-1 (or the pseudogene TRBV3-2) and J is TRBJ2-5; 9 positions agree with TRBD2. Germline CDR1 LGHDT, CDR2 YNNKEL (reference sequence). Losses at the gene ends were 2 bases for V and 5 bases for J; bases not matched to a gene: 3. The CDR3 consists of 14 residues. CDR3 sequence reads: CASSQLAGKETQYF. CDR3 bases: TGTGCCAGCAGCCAACTAGCGGGGAAGGAGACCCAGTACTTC.

V usage is TRBV5-1 and J usage is TRBJ1-4, with TRBD1 as a possible D gene (5 bases). Trimming took 1 base from V and 8 from J, leaving 12 bases between them. CDR3 length equals 14 residues. Per germline, CDR1 SGHRS and CDR2 YFSETQ. The CDR3 nucleotides are TGCGCCAGCAGCTTGTATGGGGCAGGAGAAAAACTGTTTTTT. Its translation is CASSLYGAGEKLFF.